The 10 T cell receptor beta chains below all came from one sample that was sequenced in a study of spatial heterogeneity in lung cancer. The time point: sample taken at primary tumor resection. The input material, whole RNA from tumor, nontumor lung or frozen PBMC, was sequenced unsorted. TCRdb analysed the 5' RACE reads with MiXCR anew, one entry per CDR3 protein. Seen here are under 40,000 distinct CDR3 sequences, 5.8% observed once, and the top ten hold roughly 10%. Here the sequenced sample was PBMCs, taken at surgery. Receptor source: a male donor with early-stage non-small cell lung cancer.

This clonotype was detected many times. CDR3: CASSLGGSGNTIYF. CDR3 bases: TGTGCCAGCAGTTTGGGGGGCTCTGGAAACACCATATATTTT. The chain combines TRBV12-3 or TRBV12-4 with TRBJ1-3, with a tentative D call TRBD1 (5 bases). CDR3 length: 14 amino acids. Between the trimmed V and J ends, which lost 3 bases and 0 bases, there was a span of 6 bases.

The V gene is TRBV6-5, the J gene TRBJ1-1, with D hard to call. The CDR3 runs to 16 residues. Germline V lookup: CDR1 MNHEY, CDR2 SVGAGI. Trimming left V 0 bases short and J 3 bases short, with 14 bases between. This chain's CDR3 is CASSYSIQPVDTEAFF. CDR3 DNA sequence: TGTGCCAGCAGTTACTCGATCCAACCCGTCGACACTGAAGCTTTCTTT.

This clonotype was seen many times. The chain links TRBV25-1 to TRBJ1-6; no firm D call. Germline lookup yields CDR1 MGHDK and CDR2 SYGVNS. The V end was cut by 4 bases, the J end by 11 bases, with 24 bases between. The CDR3 totals 17 residues. CDR3: CASSVPEGPAPSAPLHF. The DNA of the CDR3 is TGTGCCAGCAGTGTTCCCGAAGGACCGGCGCCTTCTGCACCCCTCCACTTT.

This clonotype was seen once. The J gene is TRBJ2-2, the V gene TRBV19, with D hard to call. V was cut by 2 bases and J by 6 bases, with 13 bases left in between. Per the germline V gene, CDR1 is LNHDA and CDR2 is SQIVND (reference sequence). This CDR3 has 15 amino acids. The CDR3 DNA reads TGTGCCAGTAGTATACGGACGGCCGTACCCGGGGAGCTGTTTTTT. Translated: CASSIRTAVPGELFF. The whole variable domain, remainder taken from reference TRBV19 and TRBJ2-2, is DGGITQSPKYLFRKEGQNVTLSCEQNLNHDAMYWYRQDPGQGLRLIYYSQIVNDFQKGDIAEGYSVSREKKESFPLTVTSAQKNPTAFYLCASSIRTAVPGELFFGEGSRLTVL.

V is TRBV28 and J is TRBJ2-3; D may be TRBD2 (5 bases). Trimming shortened V by 3 bases and J by 2 bases, and 9 bases separated the two germline ends. CDR3 length: 14 amino acids. Germline values: CDR1 MDHEN, CDR2 SYDVKM. The CDR3 protein is CASSLSRDTDTQYF. CDR3 sequence (DNA): TGTGCCAGCAGTTTGAGTCGGGACACAGATACGCAGTATTTT.

The chain joins TRBV7-9 to TRBJ2-2, with TRBD2 as a possible D gene (5 bases). The CDR3 loop spans 16 amino acids. Trimming shortened V by 2 bases and J by 5 bases, and 15 bases separated the two germline ends. The germline CDR1 and CDR2 sequences are SEHNR and FQNEAQ (reference sequence). The CDR3, as DNA: TGTGCCAGCAGCTTATTGCAGCGGTCCTGGACCGGGGAGCTGTTTTTT. Translation: CASSLLQRSWTGELFF.

This clonotype came up many times. CDR3 sequence reads: CAISLGQATYEQYF. For the CDR3, the DNA is TGTGCCATCAGTCTGGGACAGGCTACCTACGAGCAGTACTTC. The genes are TRBV10-3 and TRBJ2-7; 8 nucleotides match TRBD1. The CDR3 covers 14 residues. V gave up 5 bases and J gave up 2 bases; unmatched junction bases: 5. Germline-derived CDR1 and CDR2 are ENHRY and SYGVKD.

This clonotype was counted at least ten times. This chain uses TRBV20-1 with TRBJ1-1; D gene uncertain. The V gene's germline CDR1 is DFQATT and CDR2 SNEGSKA (reference sequence). V was clipped by 1 base and J by 6 bases, with 18 bases between them. CDR3 size: 15 residues. The CDR3 protein is CSARVPESRAAEAFF. The CDR3 DNA reads TGCAGTGCTAGAGTCCCCGAGTCGAGGGCCGCTGAAGCTTTCTTT.

The V gene is TRBV5-1, the J gene TRBJ2-5; a weak D match, TRBD2 (7 bases). There are 16 residues in the CDR3. V lost 4 bases, J lost 2 bases, and 18 bases lay in between. Per germline, CDR1 SGHRS and CDR2 YFSETQ. CDR3 in amino acids: CASSMGGGASQETQYF. The CDR3 DNA sequence: TGCGCCAGCAGCATGGGGGGGGGCGCGTCTCAAGAGACCCAGTACTTC.

The table lists this clonotype with a few counts. This rearrangement joins TRBV19 to TRBJ2-5, with TRBD2 matching 10 bases. Germline-derived CDR1 and CDR2 are LNHDA and SQIVND (reference sequence). V lost 4 bases, J lost 3 bases, and 5 bases stayed unmatched. The CDR3 consists of 15 residues. CDR3 coding DNA: TGTGCCAGTAGTAACGGACTAGCGGTAAAAGAGACCCAGTACTTC. Protein product: CASSNGLAVKETQYF.